The next 6 T cell receptor beta chains were all read from a single sample in a study of blood T cell repertoires in COVID-19. Method: immunoSEQ multiplex PCR; TCRdb's copy keeps in-frame clones and lacks some. This sample has around 200,000 clones, with approximately 91% found just once. Sequences were obtained from peripheral blood. These receptors originate from a man between 18 and 29 years old with active or convalescent COVID-19.

This clone was counted between two and nine times. The chain uses TRBV10-3 and TRBJ1-3; TRBD1 might be the D (5 bases). Germline V gene data show CDR1 as ENHRY and CDR2 as SYGVKD. The CDR3 totals 14 residues. Trimming took off 7 bases at V and 1 base at J, with 11 bases between the two ends. CDR3 nucleotide sequence: TGTGCCATCACCGATACAGGTTCTGGAAACACCATATATTTT. The encoded protein is CAITDTGSGNTIYF.

This chain uses TRBV18 with TRBJ1-2; 9 bases are shared with TRBD1. The CDR3 consists of 15 residues. Germline CDR1 is KGHSH and CDR2 is LQKENI. Losses at the gene ends were 4 bases for V and 6 bases for J; bases not matched to a gene: 9. The CDR3: CASSRTRDRADGYTF. The CDR3 DNA is TGTGCCAGCTCACGCACCCGGGACAGGGCGGATGGCTACACCTTC. The full variable domain, in which reference TRBV18 and TRBJ1-2 provide the parts outside the CDR3, is NAGVMQNPRHLVRRRGQEARLRCSPMKGHSHVYWYRQLPEEGLKFMVYLQKENIIDESGMPKERFSAEFPKEGPSILRIQQVVRGDSAAYFCASSRTRDRADGYTFGSGTRLTVV.

The DNA of the CDR3 is TGTGCCAGCAGCCACCCACCGGGACAGGGGAAATACGAGCAGTACTTC. Protein: CASSHPPGQGKYEQYF. The chain joins TRBV3-1 (or the pseudogene TRBV3-2) to TRBJ2-7, with 10 bases matching TRBD1. This CDR3 is 16 amino acids long. CDR1 is LGHDT and CDR2 is YNNKEL in the germline V gene (reference sequence). Germline trimming cut 3 bases from V and 4 bases from J; bases unmatched to any gene: 9.

The rearrangement links TRBV4-1 to TRBJ1-2, with 7 bases fitting TRBD1. Germline trimming cut 2 bases from V and 6 bases from J; bases unmatched to any gene: 3. The CDR3 runs to 13 residues. Germline V CDR1 and CDR2: MGHRA, YSYEKL. As DNA, the CDR3 is TGCGCCAGCAGCCAACCCGGACAGGATGGCTACACCTTC. The encoded protein is CASSQPGQDGYTF.

The gene calls are TRBV25-1 and TRBJ2-7, with D possibly TRBD1 on 6 matching bases. Germline lookup yields CDR1 MGHDK and CDR2 SYGVNS. The V end lost 1 base, the J end lost 3 bases, and 13 bases lay between the germline ends. The CDR3 contains 15 residues. CDR3 in amino acids: CASSELERGNYEQYF. CDR3 sequence (DNA): TGTGCCAGCAGTGAATTGGAAAGGGGGAACTACGAGCAGTACTTC.

The V gene is TRBV20-1, the J gene TRBJ1-5; TRBD1 might be the D (5 bases). CDR1 DFQATT and CDR2 SNEGSKA come from the germline V gene (reference sequence). The CDR3 loop spans 13 amino acids. V lost 3 bases and J lost 2, with 8 bases in between. CDR3 coding DNA: TGCAGTGCTAGTCCGGGGGGCAATCAGCCCCAGCATTTT. This sequence encodes CSASPGGNQPQHF.